These 24 T cell receptor beta chains were sequenced from one sample in a study of beta chain features in type 1 diabetes. What was sequenced were expressed TCRB transcripts, since all of the isolated RNA had been reverse transcribed. Generated by immunoSEQ multiplex PCR, the TCRdb table keeps only in-frame clones and is missing some. This table has some 150,000 clones, 8% to 13% appearing once. The sequenced sample consisted of naive CD4+ T cells from blood. The receptors here all came from a man in his late teens or twenties in good health.

A few counts support this clone. The V call is TRBV6-6, the J call TRBJ2-7; a possible D gene is TRBD2 (7 bases). The CDR3 is 16 residues long. Trimming pared 4 bases from V and 8 bases from J, leaving 24 bases between. The germline CDR1 and CDR2 sequences are MNHNY and SVGAGI (reference sequence). The chain's CDR3 is CASSSEIAGASLKQYF. In nucleotides, the CDR3 is TGTGCCAGCAGTTCCGAAATTGCGGGGGCCTCCTTGAAGCAGTACTTC.

Only a few counts were recorded for this clone. The chain uses TRBV19 and TRBJ1-5, with D unresolved. The germline CDR1 and CDR2 sequences are LNHDA and SQIVND (reference sequence). The CDR3 spans 12 residues. The V end was cut by 9 bases, the J end by 5 bases, with 11 bases between. The CDR3 DNA follows: TGTGCCAGCAGCTCCCGGGATCAGCCCCAGCATTTT. Translating gives CASSSRDQPQHF.

This clone has more than one count but fewer than ten. The CDR3 DNA follows: TGTGCCAGCAGCTTAGTTTGGTCAGGGTCCAATCAGCCCCAGCATTTT. This sequence encodes CASSLVWSGSNQPQHF. This sequence joins TRBV7-2 and TRBJ1-5; D possibly corresponds to TRBD1 (5 bases). Germline V gene sequence: CDR1 SGHTA, CDR2 FQGNSA. There are 16 residues in the CDR3. Between the trimmed V and J ends, which lost 1 base and 3 bases, there was a span of 13 bases.

This clone was picked up a small number of times. V is TRBV4-2 and J is TRBJ2-2, with D possibly being TRBD1 (6 bases). Germline V gives CDR1 LGHNA, CDR2 YNFKEQ. CDR3 length: 15 residues. Trimming removed 2 bases at V and 0 bases at J, with 7 bases between. The CDR3, as DNA: TGTGCCAGCAGCCAAAGGACAGCGAACACCGGGGAGCTGTTTTTT. Translation: CASSQRTANTGELFF.

Only a few counts were recorded for this clone. The chain recombines TRBV2 with TRBJ1-2; D perhaps matches TRBD1 (5 bases). The CDR3 length is 12 residues. Trimming left V 4 bases short and J 7 bases short, with 10 bases between. CDR1 and CDR2 (germline): SNHLY, FYNNEI. In DNA, the CDR3 is TGTGCCAGCAGTGGGGGCAACGGTGGCTACACCTTC. The encoded protein is CASSGGNGGYTF.

This clone was seen a few times. V is TRBV7-6 and J is TRBJ1-3; 8 bases map to TRBD1. V gave up 5 bases and J gave up 14 bases; unmatched junction bases: 5. Germline CDR1 SGHVS, CDR2 FNYEAQ. The CDR3 length is 11 residues. The CDR3 loop reads CASSATGGLYF. CDR3 coding DNA: TGTGCCAGCAGCGCAACAGGGGGATTATATTTT.

The V gene is TRBV19, the J gene TRBJ2-1, with 13 bases fitting TRBD2. Germline lookup yields CDR1 LNHDA and CDR2 SQIVND (reference sequence). The CDR3 is made up of 18 amino acids. V trimming: 3 bases; J trimming: 9 bases; junction bases outside the gene matches: 14. In DNA form, the CDR3 reads TGTGCCAGTAGTATCTGGACTAGCGGGGGTCATACGGAGAGTGAGCAGTTCTTC. This codes for CASSIWTSGGHTESEQFF.

This rearrangement joins TRBV11-2 to TRBJ2-5, with 7 bases that match TRBD2. The V segment lost 4 bases and the J segment 0 bases; nucleotides outside the gene matches: 5. There are 15 residues in the CDR3. Germline V gene sequence: CDR1 SGHAT, CDR2 FQNNGV. CDR3 loop: CASSSRRGDQETQYF. The CDR3 DNA reads TGTGCCAGCAGCTCCCGCCGGGGGGACCAAGAGACCCAGTACTTC.

The chain joins TRBV7-6 to TRBJ2-1; 8 bases match TRBD2. Losses at the gene ends were 5 bases for V and 5 bases for J; bases not matched to a gene: 8. Germline V gene lookup returns CDR1 SGHVS and CDR2 FNYEAQ. The CDR3 loop spans 15 amino acids. The DNA for the CDR3 is TGTGCCAGCAGCACCCAGCGGGGGATCAACAATGAGCAGTTCTTC. Protein product: CASSTQRGINNEQFF. Based on the CDR3 plus reference TRBV7-6 and TRBJ2-1, the full variable domain is GAGVSQSPRYKVTKRGQDVALRCDPISGHVSLYWYRQALGQGPEFLTYFNYEAQQDKSGLPNDRFSAERPEGSISTLTIQRTEQRDSAMYRCASSTQRGINNEQFFGPGTRLTVL.

This clone was observed a handful of times. The J gene is TRBJ1-6, the V gene TRBV14, with D perhaps TRBD1 (6 bases). CDR1 and CDR2 from the germline V gene are SGHDN and FVKESK. This CDR3 spans 16 amino acids. Trimming cost V 0 bases and J 8 bases, with 14 bases left between them. CDR3 sequence: CASSQDKGVKDSPLHF. CDR3 nucleotides: TGTGCCAGCAGCCAAGATAAGGGGGTAAAGGATTCACCCCTCCACTTT.

This clone was recorded many times. The chain carries TRBV7-2 and TRBJ2-3, with a weak D call TRBD1 (6 bases). Per the germline V gene, CDR1 is SGHTA and CDR2 is FQGNSA. V was pared by 7 bases and J by 2 bases, with 13 bases between. The CDR3 extends over 14 amino acids. CDR3 nucleotide sequence: TGTGCCAGCACCGAACAGGGCCCCACAGATACGCAGTATTTT. This sequence encodes CASTEQGPTDTQYF. Variable domain in full (rest from reference TRBV7-2 and TRBJ2-3): GAGVSQSPSNKVTEKGKDVELRCDPISGHTALYWYRQSLGQGLEFLIYFQGNSAPDKSGLPSDRFSAERTGGSVSTLTIQRTQQEDSAVYLCASTEQGPTDTQYFGPGTRLTVL.

The genes are TRBV10-3 and TRBJ2-3, with TRBD2 identical over 8 bases. From germline, CDR1 is ENHRY and CDR2 SYGVKD. V lost 2 bases, J lost 2 bases, and 3 bases stayed unmatched. The CDR3 consists of 15 residues. The CDR3 nucleotides are TGTGCCATCAGTGAGCGGGGGGGTGCCACAGATACGCAGTATTTT. Residues: CAISERGGATDTQYF.

CDR3: CASSLIAGGADEQFF. For the CDR3, the DNA is TGCGCCAGCAGCTTAATAGCGGGGGGGGCTGATGAGCAGTTCTTC. The chain joins TRBV5-1 to TRBJ2-1, with 11 nucleotides matching TRBD2. CDR1 and CDR2 from the germline V gene are SGHRS and YFSETQ. J lost 8 bases, V lost 2 bases, and 6 bases had no gene match. This CDR3 contains 15 residues.

The V and J genes are TRBV10-3 and TRBJ1-4; 7 positions match TRBD1. CDR1 and CDR2 (germline): ENHRY, SYGVKD. CDR3 length: 14 residues. After removal of 0 bases from V and 8 bases from J, the junction contained 3 bases not matched to a gene. For the CDR3, the DNA is TGTGCCATCAGTGAGTCCTCGACAGGGGAAAAACTGTTTTTT. The encoded protein is CAISESSTGEKLFF.

A few counts support this clone. The chain carries TRBV7-6 and TRBJ2-5; tentatively, D is TRBD2 (6 bases). V dropped 3 bases and J dropped 5 bases, with 13 bases sitting between them. The CDR3 is 14 residues long. Germline CDR1 is SGHVS and CDR2 is FNYEAQ. Here the CDR3 DNA reads TGTGCCAGCAGCTTCCAACTAGGAGGGGAGACCCAGTACTTC. Protein product: CASSFQLGGETQYF.

The chain has TRBV15 and TRBJ1-6; no definite D call. The CDR3 has 19 residues. The germline CDR1 and CDR2 sequences are LNHNV and YYDKDF (reference sequence). V dropped 0 bases and J dropped 3 bases, with 18 bases sitting between them. Here the CDR3 reads CATSRDPMPDIDYNSPLHF. Here the CDR3 DNA reads TGTGCCACCAGCAGAGATCCCATGCCCGATATAGACTATAATTCACCCCTCCACTTT.

The V and J genes are TRBV29-1 and TRBJ2-2; TRBD2 is a possible D gene (6 bases). This CDR3 region has 13 residues. In germline, CDR1 is SQVTM, CDR2 ANQGSEA. The V gene lost 3 bases and the J gene lost 5 bases, with 10 bases spanning the gap. The DNA of the CDR3 is TGCAGCGTTGACGGCGGGGCGACCGGGGAGCTGTTTTTT. This sequence encodes CSVDGGATGELFF.

The CDR3 here is CASSEGQGVYGYTF. CDR3 coding DNA: TGTGCCAGCAGTGAAGGACAGGGTGTCTATGGCTACACCTTC. The gene calls are TRBV25-1 and TRBJ1-2, with 8 bases aligning to TRBD1. V lost 2 bases, J lost 4 bases, and 3 bases stayed unmatched. The germline CDR1 and CDR2 sequences are MGHDK and SYGVNS. CDR3 size: 14 residues.

The chain recombines TRBV6-5 with TRBJ1-6; TRBD1 agrees at 7 bases. The CDR3 is 14 residues long. Germline V gene lookup returns CDR1 MNHEY and CDR2 SVGAGI. Trimming took 6 bases from V and 5 from J; bases not matched to a gene: 4. The CDR3 DNA follows: TGTGCCAGCAGCTCCGGGACAGATAATTCACCCCTCCACTTT. It is translated as CASSSGTDNSPLHF.

The chain links TRBV4-3 to TRBJ1-5; D gene ambiguous. The CDR3 contains 13 residues. The V end lost 4 bases, the J end lost 3 bases, and 7 bases lay between the germline ends. Per germline, CDR1 LGHNA and CDR2 YSLEER. The CDR3 loop is CASSPRVNQPQHF. CDR3 sequence (DNA): TGCGCCAGCAGCCCCCGGGTCAATCAGCCCCAGCATTTT.

This clone is a singleton in its sample. This chain joins TRBV5-1 and TRBJ1-2; 10 bases line up with TRBD1. CDR3 length equals 16 residues. V lost 2 bases and J lost 7; bases outside the gene matches: 11. From germline, CDR1 is SGHRS and CDR2 YFSETQ. The CDR3 loop reads CASSFDRGRKTIGYTF. CDR3 DNA sequence: TGCGCCAGCAGCTTCGACAGGGGGCGTAAAACTATTGGCTACACCTTC.

The table lists this clone with a few counts. J is TRBJ2-7 and V is TRBV18, with a weak D call TRBD1 (7 bases). V gave up 6 bases and J gave up 2 bases, with 17 bases separating them. The CDR3 spans 15 residues. Germline V CDR1 and CDR2: KGHSH, LQKENI. CDR3 loop: CASSAGQHNTYEQYF. The CDR3 DNA is TGTGCCAGCTCGGCGGGACAGCACAACACCTACGAGCAGTACTTC. Together with reference TRBV18 and TRBJ2-7, the CDR3 gives the full variable domain: NAGVMQNPRHLVRRRGQEARLRCSPMKGHSHVYWYRQLPEEGLKFMVYLQKENIIDESGMPKERFSAEFPKEGPSILRIQQVVRGDSAAYFCASSAGQHNTYEQYFGPGTRLTVT.

The chain links TRBV7-8 to TRBJ2-7; TRBD1 agrees at 7 bases. V lost 4 bases to trimming and J lost 4 bases; unmatched junction nucleotides: 7. The germline V gene encodes CDR1 SGHVS and CDR2 FQNEAQ. This CDR3 is 14 amino acids long. CDR3 in amino acids: CASSSEGAIYEQYF. The DNA of the CDR3 is TGTGCCAGCAGCTCAGAGGGGGCAATTTACGAGCAGTACTTC.

The table lists this clone with many counts. This sequence joins TRBV5-4 and TRBJ2-6; 8 bases align to TRBD1. Germline values: CDR1 SGHNT, CDR2 YYREEE (reference sequence). J lost 1 base, V lost 4 bases, and 4 bases had no gene match. CDR3 length: 16 amino acids. The CDR3 DNA reads TGTGCCAGCAGCAGCGGACAGGGATCTGGGGCCAACGTCCTGACTTTC. Encoded protein: CASSSGQGSGANVLTF.